This T cell receptor beta chain was documented in a study of neurological immune-mediated disorders. The study, taken as a whole, reports: No CDR3 amino acid sequences were shared by expanded clones across subjects, suggesting private repertoires in all groups.

CDR1 and CDR2 (germline): LGHDT, YNNKEL (reference sequence). V shed 0 bases and J 9 bases; nucleotides not matched to a gene: 16. CDR3 length: 18 residues. This clonotype was counted many times. Its matching antigen is unknown. Every sequencing run produced over 170 million TCR-beta sequences, and the sequences from any one run covered 15-18 subjects. MiXCR was run by TCRdb on the 5' RACE reads, yielding one entry per CDR3 protein. The sample has roughly 76,000 distinct CDR3 sequences, roughly 15% seen once. The study drew its healthy controls from blood bank volunteers in Maryland, USA. This clonotype was sampled from a woman in her fifties or sixties in good health. The sequencing sample was made of PBMCs. This chain connects TRBV3-1 to TRBJ2-1, with TRBD2 matching over 8 bases. CDR3 nucleotide sequence: TGTGCCAGCAGCCAAGATTCTAGGCGGCTAGCGGGTTACGGTGAGCAGTTCTTC. Encoded protein: CASSQDSRRLAGYGEQFF.